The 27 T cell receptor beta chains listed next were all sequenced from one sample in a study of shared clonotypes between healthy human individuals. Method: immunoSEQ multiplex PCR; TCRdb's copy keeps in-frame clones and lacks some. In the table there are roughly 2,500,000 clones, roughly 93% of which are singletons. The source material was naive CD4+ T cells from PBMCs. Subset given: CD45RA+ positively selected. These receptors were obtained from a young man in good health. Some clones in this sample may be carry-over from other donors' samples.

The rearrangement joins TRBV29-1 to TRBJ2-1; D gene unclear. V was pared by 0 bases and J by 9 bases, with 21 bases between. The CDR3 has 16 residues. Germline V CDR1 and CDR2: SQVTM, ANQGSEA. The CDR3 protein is CSVEDVARKGNPEQFF. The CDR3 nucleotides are TGCAGCGTTGAAGATGTCGCCCGGAAAGGAAACCCTGAGCAGTTCTTC.

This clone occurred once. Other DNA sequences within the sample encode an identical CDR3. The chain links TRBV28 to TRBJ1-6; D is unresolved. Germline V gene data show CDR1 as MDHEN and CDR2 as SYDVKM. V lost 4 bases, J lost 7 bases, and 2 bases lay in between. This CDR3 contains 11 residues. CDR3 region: CASSSNSPLHF. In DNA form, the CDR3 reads TGTGCCAGCAGTTCAAATTCACCCCTCCACTTT.

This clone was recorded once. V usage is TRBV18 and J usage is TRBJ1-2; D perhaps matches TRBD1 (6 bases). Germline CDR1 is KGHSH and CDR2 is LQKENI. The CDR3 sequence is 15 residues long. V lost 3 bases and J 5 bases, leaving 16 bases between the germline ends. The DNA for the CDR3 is TGTGCCAGCTCACCCGACCTCGGGGGCCTATATGGCTACACCTTC. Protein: CASSPDLGGLYGYTF.

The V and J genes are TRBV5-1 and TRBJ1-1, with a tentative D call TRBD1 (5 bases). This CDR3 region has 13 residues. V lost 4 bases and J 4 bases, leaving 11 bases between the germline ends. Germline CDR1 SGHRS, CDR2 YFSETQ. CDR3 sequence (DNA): TGCGCCAGCAGCATAACAGGAGTCACTGAAGCTTTCTTT. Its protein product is CASSITGVTEAFF. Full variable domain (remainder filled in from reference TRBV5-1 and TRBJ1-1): KAGVTQTPRYLIKTRGQQVTLSCSPISGHRSVSWYQQTPGQGLQFLFEYFSETQRNKGNFPGRFSGRQFSNSRSEMNVSTLELGDSALYLCASSITGVTEAFFGQGTRLTVV.

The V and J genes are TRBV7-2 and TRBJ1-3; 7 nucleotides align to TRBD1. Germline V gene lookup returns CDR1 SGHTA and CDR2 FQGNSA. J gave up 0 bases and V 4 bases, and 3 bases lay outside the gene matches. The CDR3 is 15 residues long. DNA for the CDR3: TGTGCCAGCAGCTCGCGGACAGGCTCTGGAAACACCATATATTTT. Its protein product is CASSSRTGSGNTIYF.

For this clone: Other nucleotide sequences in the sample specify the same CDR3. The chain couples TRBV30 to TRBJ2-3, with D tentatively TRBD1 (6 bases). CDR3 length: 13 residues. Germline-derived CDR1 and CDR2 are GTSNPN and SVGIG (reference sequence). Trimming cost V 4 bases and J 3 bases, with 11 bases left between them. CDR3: CAWNRVFTDTQYF. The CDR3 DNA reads TGTGCCTGGAACAGGGTTTTTACAGATACGCAGTATTTT.

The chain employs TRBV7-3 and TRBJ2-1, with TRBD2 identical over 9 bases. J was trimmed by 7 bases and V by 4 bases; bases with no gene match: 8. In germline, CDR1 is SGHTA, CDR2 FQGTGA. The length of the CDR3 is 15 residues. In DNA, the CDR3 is TGTGCCAGCAGCTCTAGCGGGAAGGGGATAAATGAGCAGTTCTTC. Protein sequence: CASSSSGKGINEQFF. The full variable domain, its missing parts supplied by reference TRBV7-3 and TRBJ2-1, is GAGVSQTPSNKVTEKGKYVELRCDPISGHTALYWYRQSLGQGPEFLIYFQGTGAADDSGLPNDRFFAVRPEGSVSTLKIQRTERGDSAVYLCASSSSGKGINEQFFGPGTRLTVL.

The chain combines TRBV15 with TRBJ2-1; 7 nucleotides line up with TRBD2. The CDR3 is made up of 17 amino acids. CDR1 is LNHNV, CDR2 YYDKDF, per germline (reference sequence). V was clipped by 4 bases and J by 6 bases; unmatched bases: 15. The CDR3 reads CATSTHPLREIPNEQFF. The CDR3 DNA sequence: TGTGCCACCAGCACCCACCCCCTGCGGGAGATTCCCAATGAGCAGTTCTTC.

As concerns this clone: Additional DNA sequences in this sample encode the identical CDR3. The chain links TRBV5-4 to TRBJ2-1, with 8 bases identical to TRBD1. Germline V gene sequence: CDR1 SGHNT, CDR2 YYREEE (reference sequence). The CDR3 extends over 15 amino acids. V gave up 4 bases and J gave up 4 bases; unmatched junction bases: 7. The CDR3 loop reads CASSLDRGPYNEQFF. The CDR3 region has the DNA TGTGCCAGCAGCCTAGACAGGGGACCTTACAATGAGCAGTTCTTC.

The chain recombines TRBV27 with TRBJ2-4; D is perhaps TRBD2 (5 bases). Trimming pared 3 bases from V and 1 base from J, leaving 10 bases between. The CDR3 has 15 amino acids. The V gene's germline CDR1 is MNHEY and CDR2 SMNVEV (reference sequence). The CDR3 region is CASSFYSGAKNIQYF. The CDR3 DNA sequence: TGTGCCAGCAGTTTCTACTCGGGGGCCAAAAACATTCAGTACTTC.

CDR3 sequence (DNA): TGCGCCAGCAGCTTGGTCGGAAACAGAGACACTGAAGCTTTCTTT. It yields the protein CASSLVGNRDTEAFF. The V call is TRBV5-1, the J call TRBJ1-1; D uncertain. The CDR3 is 15 residues long. Trimming removed 0 bases from V and 3 bases from J, with 12 bases in between. In germline, CDR1 is SGHRS, CDR2 YFSETQ.

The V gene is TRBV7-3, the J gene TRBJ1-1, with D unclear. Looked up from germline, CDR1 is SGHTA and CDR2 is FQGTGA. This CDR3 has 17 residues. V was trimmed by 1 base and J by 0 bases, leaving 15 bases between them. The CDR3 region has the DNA TGTGCCAGCAGCTTAAATATCGGCGGGCAGATGAACACTGAAGCTTTCTTT. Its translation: CASSLNIGGQMNTEAFF.

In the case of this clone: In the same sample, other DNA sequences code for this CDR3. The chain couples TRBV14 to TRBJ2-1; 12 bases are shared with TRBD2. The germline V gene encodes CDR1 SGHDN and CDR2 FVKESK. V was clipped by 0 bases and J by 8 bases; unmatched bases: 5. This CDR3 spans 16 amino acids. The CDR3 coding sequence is TGTGCCAGCAGCCAAGATCCAGGACTAGCGGGATATGAGCAGTTCTTC. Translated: CASSQDPGLAGYEQFF.

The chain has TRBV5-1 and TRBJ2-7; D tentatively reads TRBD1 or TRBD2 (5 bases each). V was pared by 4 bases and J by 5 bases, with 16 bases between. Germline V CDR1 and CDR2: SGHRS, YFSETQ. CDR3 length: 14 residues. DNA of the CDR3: TGCGCCAGCAGCCCCCGGACGGGACGGGACGAGCAGTACTTC. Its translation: CASSPRTGRDEQYF. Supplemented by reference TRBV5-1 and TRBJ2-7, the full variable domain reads KAGVTQTPRYLIKTRGQQVTLSCSPISGHRSVSWYQQTPGQGLQFLFEYFSETQRNKGNFPGRFSGRQFSNSRSEMNVSTLELGDSALYLCASSPRTGRDEQYFGPGTRLTVT.

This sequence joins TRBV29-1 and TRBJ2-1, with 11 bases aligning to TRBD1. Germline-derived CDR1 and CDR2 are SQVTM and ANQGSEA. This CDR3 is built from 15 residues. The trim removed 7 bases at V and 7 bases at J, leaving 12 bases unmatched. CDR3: CSGKRTGGLGNEQFF. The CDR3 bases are TGCAGCGGTAAACGGACAGGGGGCTTGGGGAATGAGCAGTTCTTC.

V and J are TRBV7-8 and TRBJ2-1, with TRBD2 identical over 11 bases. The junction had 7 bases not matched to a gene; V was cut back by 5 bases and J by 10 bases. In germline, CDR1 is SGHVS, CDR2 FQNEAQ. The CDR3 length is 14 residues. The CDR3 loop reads CASSPGTSGSEQFF. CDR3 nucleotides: TGTGCCAGCAGCCCGGGGACTAGCGGTTCCGAGCAGTTCTTC. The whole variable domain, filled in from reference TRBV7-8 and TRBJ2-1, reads GAGVSQSPRYKVAKRGQDVALRCDPISGHVSLFWYQQALGQGPEFLTYFQNEAQLDKSGLPSDRFFAERPEGSVSTLKIQRTQQEDSAVYLCASSPGTSGSEQFFGPGTRLTVL.

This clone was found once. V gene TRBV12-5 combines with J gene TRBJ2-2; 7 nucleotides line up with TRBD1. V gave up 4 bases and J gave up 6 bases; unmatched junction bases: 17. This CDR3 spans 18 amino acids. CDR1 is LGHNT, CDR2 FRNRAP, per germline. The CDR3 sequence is CASGSGFVGTASPGELFF. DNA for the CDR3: TGTGCTAGTGGTTCTGGGTTTGTCGGGACAGCCTCCCCCGGGGAGCTGTTTTTT.

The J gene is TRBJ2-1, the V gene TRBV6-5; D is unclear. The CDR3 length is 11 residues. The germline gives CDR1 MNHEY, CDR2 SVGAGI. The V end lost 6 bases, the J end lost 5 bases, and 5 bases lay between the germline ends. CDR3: CASRINNEQFF. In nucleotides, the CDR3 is TGTGCCAGCAGAATTAACAATGAGCAGTTCTTC.

DNA for the CDR3: TGTGCCAGCAGCCCTCCGCCGCGGGGGGGGTCCTACAATGAGCAGTTCTTC. It translates to CASSPPPRGGSYNEQFF. The chain couples TRBV11-2 to TRBJ2-1, with 9 nucleotides matching TRBD2. This CDR3 has 17 amino acids. Germline V lookup: CDR1 SGHAT, CDR2 FQNNGV. V was pared by 5 bases and J by 1 base, with 9 bases of the junction left unmatched. Full variable domain (remainder filled in from reference TRBV11-2 and TRBJ2-1): EAGVAQSPRYKIIEKRQSVAFWCNPISGHATLYWYQQILGQGPKLLIQFQNNGVVDDSQLPKDRFSAERLKGVDSTLKIQPAKLEDSAVYLCASSPPPRGGSYNEQFFGPGTRLTVL.

CDR3 bases: TGCAGCGTTTACACGGGCGAGCAGTACTTC. It encodes CSVYTGEQYF. This chain links TRBV29-1 with TRBJ2-7, with D uncertain. CDR3 length: 10 residues. V was cut by 5 bases and J by 6 bases, with 8 bases left in between. Germline loops: CDR1 SQVTM, CDR2 ANQGSEA.

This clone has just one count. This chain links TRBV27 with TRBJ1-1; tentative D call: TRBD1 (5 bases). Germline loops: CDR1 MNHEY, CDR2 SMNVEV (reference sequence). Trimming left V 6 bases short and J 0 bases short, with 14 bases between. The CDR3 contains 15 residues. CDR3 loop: CASSLKGTVNTEAFF. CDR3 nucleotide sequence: TGTGCCAGCAGCTTGAAGGGGACTGTGAACACTGAAGCTTTCTTT.

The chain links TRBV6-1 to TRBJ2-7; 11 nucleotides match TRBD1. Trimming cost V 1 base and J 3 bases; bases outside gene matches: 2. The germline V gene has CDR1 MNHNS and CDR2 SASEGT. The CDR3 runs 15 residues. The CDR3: CASSEEGTGGYEQYF. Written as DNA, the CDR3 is TGTGCCAGCAGTGAAGAAGGGACAGGGGGCTACGAGCAGTACTTC.

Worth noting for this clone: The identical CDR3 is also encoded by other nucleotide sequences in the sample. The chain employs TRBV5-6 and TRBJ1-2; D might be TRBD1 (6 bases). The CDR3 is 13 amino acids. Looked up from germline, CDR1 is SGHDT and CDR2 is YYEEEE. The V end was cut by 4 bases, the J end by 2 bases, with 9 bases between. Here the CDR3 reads CASSLDRNYGYTF. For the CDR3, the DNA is TGTGCCAGCAGCCTCGACAGGAACTATGGCTACACCTTC.

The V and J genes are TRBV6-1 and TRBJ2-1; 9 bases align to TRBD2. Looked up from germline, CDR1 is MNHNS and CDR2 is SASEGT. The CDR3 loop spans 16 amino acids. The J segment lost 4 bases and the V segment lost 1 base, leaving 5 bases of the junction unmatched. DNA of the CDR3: TGTGCCAGCAGTGAAGGGCTAGCGGGATGGTACAATGAGCAGTTCTTC. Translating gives CASSEGLAGWYNEQFF.

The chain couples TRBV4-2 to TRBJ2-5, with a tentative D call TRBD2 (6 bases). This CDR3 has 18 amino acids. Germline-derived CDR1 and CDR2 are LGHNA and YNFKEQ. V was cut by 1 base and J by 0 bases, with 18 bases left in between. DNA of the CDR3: TGTGCCAGCAGCCAAGCCTTCCGGGACTCCGAGCACCAAGAGACCCAGTACTTC. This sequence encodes CASSQAFRDSEHQETQYF.

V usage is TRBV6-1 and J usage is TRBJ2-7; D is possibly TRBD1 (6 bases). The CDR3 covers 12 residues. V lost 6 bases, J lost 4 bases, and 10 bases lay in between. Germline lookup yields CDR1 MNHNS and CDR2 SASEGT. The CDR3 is CASRPQGYEQYF. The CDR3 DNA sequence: TGTGCCAGCAGACCACAGGGTTACGAGCAGTACTTC.

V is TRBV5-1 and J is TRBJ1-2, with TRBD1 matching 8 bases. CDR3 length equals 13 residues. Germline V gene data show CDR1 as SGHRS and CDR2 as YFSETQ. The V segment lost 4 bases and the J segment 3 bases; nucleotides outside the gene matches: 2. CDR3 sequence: CASSVGQDYGYTF. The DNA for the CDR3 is TGCGCCAGCAGCGTGGGACAGGACTATGGCTACACCTTC.